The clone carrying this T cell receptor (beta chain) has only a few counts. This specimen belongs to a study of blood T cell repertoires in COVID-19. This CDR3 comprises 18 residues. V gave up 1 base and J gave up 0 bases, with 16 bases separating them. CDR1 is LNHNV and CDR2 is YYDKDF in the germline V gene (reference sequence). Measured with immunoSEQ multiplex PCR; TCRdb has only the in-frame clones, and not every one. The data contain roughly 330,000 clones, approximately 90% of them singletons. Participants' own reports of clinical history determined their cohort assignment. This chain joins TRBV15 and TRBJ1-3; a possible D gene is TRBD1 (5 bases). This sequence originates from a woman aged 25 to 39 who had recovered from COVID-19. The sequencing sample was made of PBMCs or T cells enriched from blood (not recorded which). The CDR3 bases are TGTGCCACCAGCAGAGTAGTTGCGACAGCGATCTCTGGAAACACCATATATTTT. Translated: CATSRVVATAISGNTIYF.